Listed below are T cell receptor beta chains from one sample, sequenced in a study of cytomegalovirus exposure and HLA in healthy donors. Data came from immunoSEQ multiplex PCR; TCRdb stores just in-frame clones and leaves some out. This table holds approximately 160,000 clones, 75% to 80% found once. Sequencing was performed on PBMCs. Source of these receptors: a male donor in good health and CMV-seronegative. CDR3s include the opening cysteine and the closing phenylalanine or tryptophan. D genes are given only for firm matches.

v_gene,j_gene,d_gene,CDR3nt,CDR3aa
TRBV5-1,TRBJ2-5,.,TGCGCCAGCAGCTTGGGCGGGGGCACCCAAGAGACCCAGTACTTC,CASSLGGGTQETQYF
TRBV7-9,TRBJ1-2,.,TGTGCCAGCAGCTTATTGGGGGCTTTGGGTGGCTACACCTTC,CASSLLGALGGYTF
TRBV6-5,TRBJ1-4,.,TGTGCCAGCTCGATATCCTACAGCATTGAAAAACTGTTTTTT,CASSISYSIEKLFF
TRBV5-5,TRBJ2-7,.,TGTGCCAGCAGCTCGGGGTCCTACGAGCAGTACTTC,CASSSGSYEQYF
TRBV30,TRBJ1-4,.,TGTGCCTGGAGCGCGACAGTGACTAATGAAAAACTGTTTTTT,CAWSATVTNEKLFF
TRBV6-5,TRBJ1-1,.,TGTGCCAGCAGCCCCGCGTTTACAGGGAACACTGAAGCTTTCTTT,CASSPAFTGNTEAFF
TRBV30,TRBJ2-3,.,TGTGCCTGGACCAAAGGACAGGGAGGGGATACGCAGTATTTT,CAWTKGQGGDTQYF
TRBV30,TRBJ1-2,.,TGTGCCTGGAGTAAAGGGGCCGGTTCCTATGGCTACACCTTC,CAWSKGAGSYGYTF
TRBV7-6,TRBJ2-7,.,TGTGCCAGCAGCCTCCATTTCGGGGGGCCCTACGAGCAGTACTTC,CASSLHFGGPYEQYF
TRBV5-1,TRBJ2-3,TRBD2,TGCGCCAGCAGCTTGGACCCCGGGAGGCAGAGAGATACGCAGTATTTT,CASSLDPGRQRDTQYF
TRBV19,TRBJ2-7,.,TGTGCCAGTAGCCGAAGGACTCCGGCAAGCTCCTACGAGCAGTACTTC,CASSRRTPASSYEQYF
TRBV7-2,TRBJ1-2,TRBD1,TGTGCCAGCAGCCCCGGGACAGCAAATCTCTATGGCTACACCTTC,CASSPGTANLYGYTF
TRBV29-1,TRBJ2-7,TRBD2,TGCAGCGTCCGGACTAGCGGAACCTACGAGCAGTACTTC,CSVRTSGTYEQYF
TRBV23-1,TRBJ2-2,TRBD2,TGCGCCAGCAGTCAACCGGCTAGCGGGAGTGGCGGGGAGCTGTTTTTT,CASSQPASGSGGELFF
TRBV5-1,TRBJ2-7,TRBD1,TGCGCCAGCAGCGTTGGGACAGGGAATCTCTACGAGCAGTACTTC,CASSVGTGNLYEQYF
TRBV5-6,TRBJ1-2,TRBD1,TGTGCCAGCAGCCTGACAGGGATCTATGGCTACACCTTC,CASSLTGIYGYTF
TRBV7-8,TRBJ2-1,.,TGTGCCAGCAGCTTAGTCGCGGGGCCCTACAATGAGCAGTTCTTC,CASSLVAGPYNEQFF
TRBV28,TRBJ2-7,TRBD1,TGTGCCAGCAGTCCCTTAGACAGGGACACCTACGAGCAGTACTTC,CASSPLDRDTYEQYF
TRBV6-6,TRBJ2-1,.,TGTGCCAGCAGTTATTCTCGGGGGAGCTCCTACAATGAGCAGTTCTTC,CASSYSRGSSYNEQFF
TRBV19,TRBJ2-2,.,TGTGCCAGTAGTAGTGGGGGGGCCTCCGGGGAGCTGTTTTTT,CASSSGGASGELFF
TRBV2,TRBJ2-7,TRBD1,TGTGCCAGCAGGAGAGACAGGGATCCGCACTACGAGCAGTACTTC,CASRRDRDPHYEQYF
TRBV11-2,TRBJ2-3,.,TGTGCCAGCAGCTTTAGATTGTTCAGCACAGATACGCAGTATTTT,CASSFRLFSTDTQYF
TRBV29-1,TRBJ2-5,TRBD2,TGCAGCGCTGGAGCGACTAGCGGCCAAGAGACCCAGTACTTC,CSAGATSGQETQYF
TRBV11-2,TRBJ2-5,TRBD1,TGTGCCAGCAGCTTAGCAGGGACAGCACAAGAGACCCAGTACTTC,CASSLAGTAQETQYF
TRBV7-2,TRBJ2-1,TRBD1,TGTGCCAGCAGCCAGGGACAGGGGGTCGAGCAGTTCTTC,CASSQGQGVEQFF
TRBV10-1,TRBJ2-3,TRBD2,TGCGCCAGCAGTGAGTCACGACCGGGACTAGCGGGGCGGTGGGGTACGCAGTATTTT,CASSESRPGLAGRWGTQYF